This entry is about one TCR beta chain. What it binds is not known. This CDR3 has 13 amino acids. V was clipped by 7 bases and J by 7 bases; unmatched bases: 10. CDR1 is SGHAT and CDR2 is FQNNGV in the germline V gene. Samples were assayed with immunoSEQ v3.0 at survey level. Sequencing was directed toward 40,000-50,000 T-cell genomes in each sample. Repertoires were generated with immunoSEQ multiplex PCR, while TCRdb's copy carries only in-frame clones and drops some. The table lists 30,000 to 40,000 clones, around 82% of them singletons, with 7.9% in the top ten. This specimen comes from a study of long-term antiretroviral therapy in people with HIV. Regarding the study as a whole: Whereas controls had wider CDR3 length ranges, HIV repertoires had narrower ones. Collection of the blood, which took place between the mid-2000s and the late 2010s, possibly occurred under older ART regimens.

The chain is built from TRBV11-2 and TRBJ2-7, with 7 bases that match TRBD2. This specimen consisted of unsorted PBMCs, obtained 0.4 years before starting antiretroviral therapy. This clonotype was sampled from a man aged 18-30 years with HIV. The CDR3 DNA follows: TGTGCCAGCACCCCGGGGGGTTCGGGGGAGCAGTACTTC. Its protein product is CASTPGGSGEQYF.